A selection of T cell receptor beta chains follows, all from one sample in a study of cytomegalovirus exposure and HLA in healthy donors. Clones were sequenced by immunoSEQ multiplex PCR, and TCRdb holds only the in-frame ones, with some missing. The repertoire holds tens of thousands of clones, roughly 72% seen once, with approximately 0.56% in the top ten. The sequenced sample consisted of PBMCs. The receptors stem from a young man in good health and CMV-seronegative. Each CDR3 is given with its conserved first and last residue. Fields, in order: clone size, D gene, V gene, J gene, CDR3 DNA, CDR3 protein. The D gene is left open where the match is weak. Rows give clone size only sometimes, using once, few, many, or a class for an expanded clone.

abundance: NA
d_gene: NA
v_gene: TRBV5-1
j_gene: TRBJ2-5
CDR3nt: TGCGCCAGCAGCTTAGGACAGCTCCAAGAGACCCAGTACTTC
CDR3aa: CASSLGQLQETQYF

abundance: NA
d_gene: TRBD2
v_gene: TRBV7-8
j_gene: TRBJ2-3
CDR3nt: TGTGCCAGCAGCTCCTACCGGACTAGGGAAGATACGCAGTATTTT
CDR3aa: CASSSYRTREDTQYF

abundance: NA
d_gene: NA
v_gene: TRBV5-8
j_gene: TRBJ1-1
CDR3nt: TGTGCCAGCAGCTTGTCGGGCGGGGGGACCACTGAAGCTTTCTTT
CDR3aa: CASSLSGGGTTEAFF

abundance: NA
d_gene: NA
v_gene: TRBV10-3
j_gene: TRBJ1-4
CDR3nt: TGTGCCATCAGCGGAGGGGCAACTAATGAAAAACTGTTTTTT
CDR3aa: CAISGGATNEKLFF

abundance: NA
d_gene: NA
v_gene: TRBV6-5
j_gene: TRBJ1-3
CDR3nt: TGTGCCAGCAGTTCGGAAGGAGCACTTTTAAACACCATATATTTT
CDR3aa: CASSSEGALLNTIYF

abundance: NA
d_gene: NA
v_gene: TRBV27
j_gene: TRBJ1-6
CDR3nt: TGTGCCAGCAGCCTTATACCGGGAAGGTTTAATTCACCCCTCCACTTT
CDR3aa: CASSLIPGRFNSPLHF

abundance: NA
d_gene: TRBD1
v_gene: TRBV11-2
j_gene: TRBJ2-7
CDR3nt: TGTGCCAGCAGCCCCAGGGACAGGGGGGGTATCTACGAGCAGTACTTC
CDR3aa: CASSPRDRGGIYEQYF

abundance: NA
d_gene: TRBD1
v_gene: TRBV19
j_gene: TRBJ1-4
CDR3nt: TGTGCCAGTAGCCTGACAGGGTTTAATGAAAAACTGTTTTTT
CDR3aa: CASSLTGFNEKLFF

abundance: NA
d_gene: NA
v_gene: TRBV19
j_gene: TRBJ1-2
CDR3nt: TGTGCCAGTAGTAGGACCTGGGAGAACTATGGCTACACCTTC
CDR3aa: CASSRTWENYGYTF

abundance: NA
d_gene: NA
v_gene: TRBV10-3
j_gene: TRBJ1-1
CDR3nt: TGTGCCATCAGTGAGTCGATACCGGGGGGGACTGAAGCTTTCTTT
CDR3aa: CAISESIPGGTEAFF

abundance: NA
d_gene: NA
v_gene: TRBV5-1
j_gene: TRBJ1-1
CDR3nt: TGCGCCAGCAGCTTACAGGGTCGGTCTGAAGCTTTCTTT
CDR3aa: CASSLQGRSEAFF

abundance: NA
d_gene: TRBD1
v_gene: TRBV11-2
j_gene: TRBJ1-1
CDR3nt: TGTGCCAGCAGCAAAGGACAGGGCCTAAACACTGAAGCTTTCTTT
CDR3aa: CASSKGQGLNTEAFF

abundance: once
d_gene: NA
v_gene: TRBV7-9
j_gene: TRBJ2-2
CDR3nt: TGTGCCAGCAGCTTAGGCGGCTCCAGAGCCGGGGAGCTGTTTTTT
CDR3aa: CASSLGGSRAGELFF

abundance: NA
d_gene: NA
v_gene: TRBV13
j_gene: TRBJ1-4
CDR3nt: TGTGCCAGCAGCTTAGGGGGCCCAACTAATGAAAAACTGTTTTTT
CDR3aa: CASSLGGPTNEKLFF

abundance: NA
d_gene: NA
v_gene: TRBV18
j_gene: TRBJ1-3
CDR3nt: TGTGCCAGCTCACCTGGGGCAGGCTCTGGAAACACCATATATTTT
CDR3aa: CASSPGAGSGNTIYF

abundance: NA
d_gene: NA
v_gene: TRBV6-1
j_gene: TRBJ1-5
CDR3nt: TGTGCCAGCAGTGAAGCTAGGAGTCAGCCCCAGCATTTT
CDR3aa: CASSEARSQPQHF

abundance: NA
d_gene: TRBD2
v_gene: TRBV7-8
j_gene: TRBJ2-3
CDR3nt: TGTGCCAGCAGCTTATTGGCGGGAGGGTTCACAGATACGCAGTATTTT
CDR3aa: CASSLLAGGFTDTQYF

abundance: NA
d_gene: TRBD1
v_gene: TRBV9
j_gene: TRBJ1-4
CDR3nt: TGTGCCAGCAGCATCACTGAAGGACAGGGAACTAATGAAAAACTGTTTTTT
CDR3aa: CASSITEGQGTNEKLFF

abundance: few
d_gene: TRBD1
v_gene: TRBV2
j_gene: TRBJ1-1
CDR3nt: TGTGCCAGCAGTGAAAGGGGGCTTGGGACTGAAGCTTTCTTT
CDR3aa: CASSERGLGTEAFF

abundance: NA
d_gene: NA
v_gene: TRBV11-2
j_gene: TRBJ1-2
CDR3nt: TGTGCCAGCAGCTTAGTTTGGTCGCGGGGGCGCGACTATGGCTACACCTTC
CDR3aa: CASSLVWSRGRDYGYTF

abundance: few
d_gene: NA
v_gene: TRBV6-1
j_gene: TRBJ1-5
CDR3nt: TGTGCCAGCAGTGGGTGGCAGGGGAATGGCAATCAGCCCCAGCATTTT
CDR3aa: CASSGWQGNGNQPQHF

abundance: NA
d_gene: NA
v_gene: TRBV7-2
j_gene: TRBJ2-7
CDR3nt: TGTGCCAGCAGCTTCCAGGGAGGACCGTCTTCCTACGAGCAGTACTTC
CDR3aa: CASSFQGGPSSYEQYF

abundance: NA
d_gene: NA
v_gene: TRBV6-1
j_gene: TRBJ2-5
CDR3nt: TGTGCCAGCAGTGAATTAGGGCTAGCTCAAGAGACCCAGTACTTC
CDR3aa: CASSELGLAQETQYF

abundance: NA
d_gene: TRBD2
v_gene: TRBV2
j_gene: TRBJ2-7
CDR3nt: TGTGCCAGCAGTGCTAGCGGGGGGCCCTACGAGCAGTACTTC
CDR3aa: CASSASGGPYEQYF

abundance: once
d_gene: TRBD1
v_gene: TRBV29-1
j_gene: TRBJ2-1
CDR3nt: TGCAGCGTTTTTGGGGGAGTGACAGGGTCTGTGGGCAATGAGCAGTTCTTC
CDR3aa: CSVFGGVTGSVGNEQFF

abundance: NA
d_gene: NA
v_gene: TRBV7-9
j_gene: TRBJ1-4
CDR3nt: TGTTCCAGCAGCTTCCTTAGCAAACCAACTAATGAAAAACTGTTTTTT
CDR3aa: CSSSFLSKPTNEKLFF

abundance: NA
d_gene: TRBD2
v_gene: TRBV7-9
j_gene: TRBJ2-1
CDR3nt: TGTGCCAACGAGACGGCTAGCGGGGGGGGTCCGTTCTTC
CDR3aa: CANETASGGGPFF

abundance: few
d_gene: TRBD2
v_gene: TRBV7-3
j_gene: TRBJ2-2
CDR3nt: TGTGCCAGCAGCTTGTCGGGCGGGGGGATCACCGGGGAGCTGTTTTTT
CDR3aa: CASSLSGGGITGELFF

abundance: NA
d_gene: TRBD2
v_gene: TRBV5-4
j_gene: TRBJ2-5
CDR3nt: TGTGCCAGCAGCTCGCCGGGGGGGCCCCGGGAGACCCAGTACTTC
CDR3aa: CASSSPGGPRETQYF

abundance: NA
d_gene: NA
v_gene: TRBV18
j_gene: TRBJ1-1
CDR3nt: TGTGCCAGCACCGGGATGCCAATAACTGAAGCTTTCTTT
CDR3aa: CASTGMPITEAFF

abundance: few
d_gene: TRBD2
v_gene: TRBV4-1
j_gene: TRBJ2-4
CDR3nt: TGCGCCAGCAGCACCCGGGAGGCCCCCCACATTCAGTACTTC
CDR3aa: CASSTREAPHIQYF

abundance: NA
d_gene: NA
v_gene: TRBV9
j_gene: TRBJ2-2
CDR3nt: TGTGCCAGCAGCGTCTGGACAGCTAACACCGGGGAGCTGTTTTTT
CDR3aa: CASSVWTANTGELFF

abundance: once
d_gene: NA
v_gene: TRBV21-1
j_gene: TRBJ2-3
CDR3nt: TGTGCCAGCAGAACTAGCGGGGGTACAGATACGCAGTATTTT
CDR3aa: CASRTSGGTDTQYF

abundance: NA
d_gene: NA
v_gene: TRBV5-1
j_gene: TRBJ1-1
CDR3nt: TGCGCCAGCAGCACCACAGGAACCGCGATGAACACTGAAGCTTTCTTT
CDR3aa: CASSTTGTAMNTEAFF

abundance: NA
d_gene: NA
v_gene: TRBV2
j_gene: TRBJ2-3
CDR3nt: TGTGCCAGCAGTGAAGCGCGAGGACTACCTCTCACAAATACGCAGTATTTT
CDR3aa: CASSEARGLPLTNTQYF

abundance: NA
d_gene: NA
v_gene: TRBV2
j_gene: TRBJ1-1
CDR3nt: TGTGCCAGCAGAGTACTCCCGGGAGAAACCCTAACTGAAGCTTTCTTT
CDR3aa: CASRVLPGETLTEAFF

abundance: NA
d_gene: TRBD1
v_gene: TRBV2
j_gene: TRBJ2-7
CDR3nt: TGTGCCAGTAGGAGGTTCGGGACAGATGAATACGAGCAGTACTTC
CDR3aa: CASRRFGTDEYEQYF

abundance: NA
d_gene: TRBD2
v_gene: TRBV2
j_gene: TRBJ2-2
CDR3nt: TGTGCCAGCCAAGGGACTAAGGGCACCGGGGAGCTGTTTTTT
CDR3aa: CASQGTKGTGELFF